The sample holds a few counts of the clone carrying this T cell receptor (beta chain). The source of the sample is a study of blood T cell repertoires in COVID-19. Study overall: Specimens from acute and convalescent COVID-19 originated in the United States, Italy and Spain. The cDNA or gDNA used as material had been derived from T cells, B-cell-depleted T cells, or PBMCs.

In the source study's methods: Amplification from reference gene primers served as the basis for estimated nucleated cell counts. Assay used: immunoSEQ multiplex PCR; TCRdb lists only in-frame clones, some missing. The V and J calls and clone size are taken from that table; D and trimming were inferred from the DNA. This sample has 150,000 to 200,000 clones, with less than 85% found just once. Per germline, CDR1 MNHEY and CDR2 SMNVEV (reference sequence). Unmatched junction bases numbered 7, after V lost 2 bases and J lost 4 bases. CDR3 length equals 15 residues. The TCR was taken from a middle-aged man who had recovered from COVID-19. The genes are TRBV27 and TRBJ1-2; TRBD1 agrees at 7 bases. The material sequenced was peripheral blood. CDR3 in amino acids: CASSLKAGGSYGYTF. DNA of the CDR3: TGTGCCAGCAGTTTAAAAGCAGGGGGGAGCTATGGCTACACCTTC.